The 7 T cell receptor beta chains listed next were all sequenced from one sample in a study of blood T cell repertoires in COVID-19. Assay: immunoSEQ multiplex PCR; the TCRdb copy retains only in-frame clones and omits some. The table has hundreds of thousands of clones, over 65% seen once. The specimen sequenced was PBMCs or T cells enriched from blood (not recorded which). Every receptor here comes from a woman aged 55-69 years who had recovered from COVID-19.

The genes are TRBV19 and TRBJ1-2; TRBD1 agrees at 12 bases. The J segment lost 4 bases and the V segment lost 3 bases, leaving 3 bases of the junction unmatched. Germline CDR1 and CDR2: LNHDA and SQIVND (reference sequence). The CDR3 covers 15 residues. The CDR3, as DNA: TGTGCCAGTAGTATTGGGACAGGGGGCGGCTATGGCTACACCTTC. Translation gives CASSIGTGGGYGYTF.

This rearrangement joins TRBV6-6 to TRBJ2-1; D gene uncertain. V dropped 4 bases and J dropped 6 bases, with 10 bases sitting between them. Germline V gene data show CDR1 as MNHNY and CDR2 as SVGAGI (reference sequence). This CDR3 has 13 amino acids. This CDR3 is CASSLIGRNEQFF. In nucleotides, the CDR3 is TGTGCCAGCAGTTTAATTGGGCGCAATGAGCAGTTCTTC.

This chain joins TRBV3-1 (or the pseudogene TRBV3-2) and TRBJ2-7; D unresolved. V was cut by 1 base and J by 5 bases, with 6 bases left in between. Germline V gene lookup returns CDR1 LGHDT and CDR2 YNNKEL (reference sequence). The CDR3 covers 12 residues. CDR3 in amino acids: CASSQVIDEQYF. The CDR3 DNA reads TGTGCCAGCAGCCAAGTAATTGACGAGCAGTACTTC.

This sequence joins TRBV5-4 and TRBJ2-1, with TRBD2 matching 9 bases. The CDR3 runs 16 residues. The germline V gene has CDR1 SGHNT and CDR2 YYREEE (reference sequence). Trimming took 4 bases from V and 6 from J; bases not matched to a gene: 11. The CDR3: CASSPHSGSPSNEQFF. Here the CDR3 DNA reads TGTGCCAGCAGCCCCCATAGCGGGAGCCCTTCCAATGAGCAGTTCTTC.

V usage is TRBV5-4 and J usage is TRBJ1-2, with 7 nucleotides matching TRBD1. Germline assignment: CDR1 SGHNT and CDR2 YYREEE (reference sequence). The CDR3 sequence is 15 residues long. J lost 5 bases, V lost 2 bases, and 9 bases had no gene match. CDR3: CASSFSGVQGYGYTF. The CDR3 DNA follows: TGTGCCAGCAGCTTTTCGGGAGTACAGGGGTATGGCTACACCTTC.

The V gene is TRBV10-2, the J gene TRBJ2-7, with 9 positions matching TRBD1. The CDR3 has 14 residues. Germline CDR1 reads WSHSY; CDR2 reads SAAADI. The V segment lost 6 bases and the J segment 5 bases; nucleotides outside the gene matches: 8. CDR3 nucleotides: TGCGCCAGCAGGGGGACAGGGTCGAGCCACGAGCAGTACTTC. This encodes CASRGTGSSHEQYF.

The gene calls are TRBV5-6 and TRBJ2-7; TRBD2 aligns across 10 bases. Trimming cost V 4 bases and J 6 bases; bases outside gene matches: 13. Germline assignment: CDR1 SGHDT and CDR2 YYEEEE. This CDR3 is built from 16 residues. The CDR3 bases are TGTGCCAGCAGCAGCTTACGAACTAGCGGGAACCCCGAGCAGTACTTC. It is translated as CASSSLRTSGNPEQYF.